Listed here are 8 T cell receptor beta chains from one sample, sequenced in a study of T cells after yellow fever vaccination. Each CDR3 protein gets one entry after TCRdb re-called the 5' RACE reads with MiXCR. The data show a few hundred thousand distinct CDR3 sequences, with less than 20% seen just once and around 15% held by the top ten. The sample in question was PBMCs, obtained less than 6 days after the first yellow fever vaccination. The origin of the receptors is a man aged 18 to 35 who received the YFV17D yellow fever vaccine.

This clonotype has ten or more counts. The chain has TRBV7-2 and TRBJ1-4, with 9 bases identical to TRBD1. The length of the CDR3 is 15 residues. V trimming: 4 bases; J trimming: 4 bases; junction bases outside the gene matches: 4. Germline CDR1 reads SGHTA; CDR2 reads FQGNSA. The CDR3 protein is CASSYGTGINEKLFF. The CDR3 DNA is TGTGCCAGCAGCTACGGGACAGGGATTAATGAAAAACTGTTTTTT.

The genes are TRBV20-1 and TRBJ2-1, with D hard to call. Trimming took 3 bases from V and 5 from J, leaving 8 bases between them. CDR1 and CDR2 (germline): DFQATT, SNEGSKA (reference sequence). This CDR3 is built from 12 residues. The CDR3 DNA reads TGCAGTGCTAGGAATGGGGACAATGAGCAGTTCTTC. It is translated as CSARNGDNEQFF.

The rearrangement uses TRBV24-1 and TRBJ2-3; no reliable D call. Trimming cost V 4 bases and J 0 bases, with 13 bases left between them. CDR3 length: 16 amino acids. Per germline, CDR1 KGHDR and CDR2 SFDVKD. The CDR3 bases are TGTGCCACCAGTGACCCGGACGGTCGTAGCACAGATACGCAGTATTTT. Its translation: CATSDPDGRSTDTQYF.

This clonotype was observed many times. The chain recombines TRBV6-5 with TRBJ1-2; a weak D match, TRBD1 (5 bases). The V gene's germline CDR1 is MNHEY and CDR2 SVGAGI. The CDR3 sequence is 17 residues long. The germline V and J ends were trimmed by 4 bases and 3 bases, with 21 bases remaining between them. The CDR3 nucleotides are TGTGCCAGCAGTTCCCACCGGGACCTCAGAAGGGACTATGGCTACACCTTC. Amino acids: CASSSHRDLRRDYGYTF.

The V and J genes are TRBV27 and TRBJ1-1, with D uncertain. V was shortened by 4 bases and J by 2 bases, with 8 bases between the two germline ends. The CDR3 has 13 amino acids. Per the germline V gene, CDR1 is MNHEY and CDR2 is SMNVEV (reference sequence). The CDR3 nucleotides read TGTGCCAGCAGTTGGAATATCAACACTGAAGCTTTCTTT. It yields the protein CASSWNINTEAFF.

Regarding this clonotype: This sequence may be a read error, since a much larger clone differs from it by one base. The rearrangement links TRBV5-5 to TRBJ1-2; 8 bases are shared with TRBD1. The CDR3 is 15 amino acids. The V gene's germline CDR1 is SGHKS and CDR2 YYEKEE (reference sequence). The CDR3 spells CASSVSGGAYYGHTF. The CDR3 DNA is TGTGCCAGCAGCGTCTCAGGGGGCGCATACTATGGCCACACCTTC. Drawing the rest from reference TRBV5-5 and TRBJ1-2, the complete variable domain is DAGVTQSPTHLIKTRGQQVTLRCSPISGHKSVSWYQQVLGQGPQFIFQYYEKEERGRGNFPDRFSARQFPNYSSELNVNALLLGDSALYLCASSVSGGAYYGHTFGSGTRLTVV.

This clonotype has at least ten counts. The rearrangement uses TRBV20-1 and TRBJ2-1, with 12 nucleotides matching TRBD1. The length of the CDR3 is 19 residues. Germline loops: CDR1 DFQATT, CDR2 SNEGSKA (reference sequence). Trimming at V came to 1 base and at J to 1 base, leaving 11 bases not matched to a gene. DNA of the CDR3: TGCAGTGCTAGAGGGGGACAGGGGGCTCCAGGGTGGTCCTACAATGAGCAGTTCTTC. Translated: CSARGGQGAPGWSYNEQFF.

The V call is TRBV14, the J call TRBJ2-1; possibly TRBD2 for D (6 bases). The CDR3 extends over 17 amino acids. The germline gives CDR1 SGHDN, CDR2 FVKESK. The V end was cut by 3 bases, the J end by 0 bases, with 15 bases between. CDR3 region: CASSQRTTSGSYNEQFF. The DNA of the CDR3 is TGTGCCAGCAGCCAGAGGACTACGTCTGGCTCCTACAATGAGCAGTTCTTC. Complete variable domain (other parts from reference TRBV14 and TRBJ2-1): EAGVTQFPSHSVIEKGQTVTLRCDPISGHDNLYWYRRVMGKEIKFLLHFVKESKQDESGMPNNRFLAERTGGTYSTLKVQPAELEDSGVYFCASSQRTTSGSYNEQFFGPGTRLTVL.